This entry lists 26 T cell receptor beta chains sequenced from one sample in a study of immune cell composition in non-small cell lung cancer. Normal lung sampling was at least 3 cm from the tumour, as distant as possible. Assay: immunoSEQ multiplex PCR; the TCRdb copy retains only in-frame clones and omits some. The table lists fewer than 2,000 clones, about four fifths of them singletons. The material sequenced was non-adjacent lung tissue. The receptors originated from a human donor with non-small cell lung cancer.

V usage is TRBV27 and J usage is TRBJ2-3; TRBD2 is a possible D gene (6 bases). The V end lost 10 bases, the J end lost 1 base, and 21 bases lay between the germline ends. The CDR3 runs to 16 residues. Germline-derived CDR1 and CDR2 are MNHEY and SMNVEV (reference sequence). CDR3: CATIRSPRGGTDTQYF. CDR3 DNA: TGTGCCACCATAAGATCCCCGCGGGGCGGCACAGATACGCAGTATTTT.

This chain links TRBV6-5 with TRBJ2-1; 13 positions agree with TRBD2. Germline V gene data show CDR1 as MNHEY and CDR2 as SVGAGI. The CDR3 totals 14 residues. The V and J ends lost 5 bases and 10 bases, in that order; junction bases with no gene match: 5. The DNA for the CDR3 is TGTGCCAGCAGTCGGGGACTAGCGGGACGCGAGCAGTTCTTC. This sequence encodes CASSRGLAGREQFF.

The chain carries TRBV29-1 and TRBJ1-2; perhaps TRBD1 as D (6 bases). Trimming shortened V by 7 bases and J by 6 bases, and 9 bases separated the two germline ends. Germline V CDR1 and CDR2: SQVTM, ANQGSEA. The length of the CDR3 is 10 residues. The CDR3 bases are TGCAGCGCAGGGGTTGATGGCTACACCTTC. Protein product: CSAGVDGYTF.

V gene TRBV23-1 combines with J gene TRBJ2-6, with D uncertain. TRBV23-1 is placed among ORFs of uncertain function. The CDR3 consists of 18 residues. V lost 2 bases and J 5 bases, leaving 19 bases between the germline ends. The CDR3 region is CASSQVTLRQSRANVLTF. The CDR3 DNA sequence: TGCGCCAGCAGTCAAGTAACGCTACGCCAAAGTCGGGCCAACGTCCTGACTTTC.

The rearrangement uses TRBV28 and TRBJ1-5; 7 bases are shared with TRBD1. The V gene's germline CDR1 is MDHEN and CDR2 SYDVKM. V trimming: 8 bases; J trimming: 6 bases; junction bases outside the gene matches: 7. There are 13 residues in the CDR3. CDR3 amino acids: CASFRQGGQPQHF. DNA for the CDR3: TGTGCCAGCTTTAGACAGGGCGGTCAGCCCCAGCATTTT.

This clone was seen just once. V gene TRBV18 combines with J gene TRBJ2-1; a possible D gene is TRBD1 (8 bases). The CDR3 length is 14 residues. V was cut by 6 bases and J by 7 bases, with 16 bases left in between. Germline CDR1 and CDR2: KGHSH and LQKENI. In DNA form, the CDR3 reads TGTGCCAGCTCCCCCGGACAGGGAGGGAATGAGCAGTTCTTC. As protein: CASSPGQGGNEQFF. The entire variable domain, with the rest obtained from reference TRBV18 and TRBJ2-1, is as follows: NAGVMQNPRHLVRRRGQEARLRCSPMKGHSHVYWYRQLPEEGLKFMVYLQKENIIDESGMPKERFSAEFPKEGPSILRIQQVVRGDSAAYFCASSPGQGGNEQFFGPGTRLTVL.

The rearrangement links TRBV5-1 to TRBJ2-7; 8 bases fit TRBD2. The V gene's germline CDR1 is SGHRS and CDR2 YFSETQ. This CDR3 spans 15 amino acids. With V trimmed by 0 bases and J by 7 bases, 9 bases remained unmatched. As DNA, the CDR3 is TGCGCCAGCAGCTTGGGGACTAGCCCCGAATCTGAGCAGTACTTC. The encoded protein is CASSLGTSPESEQYF.

This clone was counted once. V usage is TRBV7-9 and J usage is TRBJ2-1, with 13 bases identical to TRBD2. CDR1 and CDR2 from the germline V gene are SEHNR and FQNEAQ (reference sequence). Trimming cost V 4 bases and J 7 bases; bases outside gene matches: 4. This CDR3 contains 15 residues. The DNA of the CDR3 is TGTGCCAGCAGCTCACCGACTAGCGGGAGGAATGAGCAGTTCTTC. Translated, it gives CASSSPTSGRNEQFF.

The chain is built from TRBV18 and TRBJ2-1; D is possibly TRBD2 (5 bases). CDR3 size: 12 residues. Trimming shortened V by 3 bases and J by 14 bases, and 14 bases separated the two germline ends. Germline CDR1 reads KGHSH; CDR2 reads LQKENI. The CDR3 coding sequence is TGTGCCAGCTCACCGGAGGACTTCGGGGAGTTCTTC. This sequence encodes CASSPEDFGEFF.

The rearrangement uses TRBV28 and TRBJ2-6, with D perhaps TRBD2 (6 bases). Trimming cost V 5 bases and J 1 base, with 9 bases left between them. From germline, CDR1 is MDHEN and CDR2 SYDVKM. This CDR3 has 15 residues. CDR3 sequence reads: CASSLGGSGANVLTF. CDR3 nucleotides: TGTGCCAGCAGTCTTGGGGGGTCTGGGGCCAACGTCCTGACTTTC. Full variable domain (remainder filled in from reference TRBV28 and TRBJ2-6): DVKVTQSSRYLVKRTGEKVFLECVQDMDHENMFWYRQDPGLGLRLIYFSYDVKMKEKGDIPEGYSVSREKKERFSLILESASTNQTSMYLCASSLGGSGANVLTFGAGSRLTVL.

The chain has TRBV2 and TRBJ2-5; 8 nucleotides match TRBD2. This CDR3 is built from 13 residues. With 6 bases clipped from V and 7 bases from J, the junction kept 7 bases outside the gene matches. Germline CDR1 is SNHLY and CDR2 is FYNNEI. CDR3 nucleotide sequence: TGTGCCAGCAGGAGCGGGGGCCTGGGGACCCAGTACTTC. As protein: CASRSGGLGTQYF.

This clone was picked up a small number of times. The chain recombines TRBV27 with TRBJ2-5; D is ambiguous. The V gene lost 8 bases and the J gene lost 7 bases, with 20 bases spanning the gap. The CDR3 is 14 residues long. Germline CDR1 reads MNHEY; CDR2 reads SMNVEV (reference sequence). The CDR3 nucleotides are TGTGCCAGCCGCTATTCATCCAACCCCCGGACCCAGTACTTC. Translated: CASRYSSNPRTQYF.

V is TRBV27 and J is TRBJ2-2; TRBD2 agrees at 7 bases. The CDR3 spans 16 residues. Per germline, CDR1 MNHEY and CDR2 SMNVEV (reference sequence). V trimming: 4 bases; J trimming: 6 bases; junction bases outside the gene matches: 11. In DNA, the CDR3 is TGTGCCAGCAGTTCAGTTGGCGGGAGTGTCCCCGGGGAGCTGTTTTTT. Translating gives CASSSVGGSVPGELFF.

The V call is TRBV28, the J call TRBJ1-2; possibly TRBD1 for D (5 bases). Germline CDR1 is MDHEN and CDR2 is SYDVKM. CDR3 size: 15 residues. Trimming took off 3 bases at V and 1 base at J, with 12 bases between the two ends. The CDR3 nucleotides are TGTGCCAGCAGTTTTGGGGGGGGTTTTAACTATGGCTACACCTTC. It codes for CASSFGGGFNYGYTF.

J is TRBJ1-2 and V is TRBV5-1; 10 bases match TRBD1. J gave up 3 bases and V 6 bases, and 8 bases lay outside the gene matches. This CDR3 contains 15 residues. Germline V gene data show CDR1 as SGHRS and CDR2 as YFSETQ. The CDR3 loop is CASTLGTGVYYGYTF. CDR3 nucleotides: TGCGCCAGCACCCTCGGGACAGGGGTATACTATGGCTACACCTTC.

The rearrangement links TRBV7-8 to TRBJ2-3; D is possibly TRBD1 (5 bases). The CDR3 totals 12 residues. The V gene's germline CDR1 is SGHVS and CDR2 FQNEAQ. V was trimmed by 8 bases and J by 4 bases, leaving 10 bases between them. The DNA for the CDR3 is TGTGCCAGCCTAATAGGGGCAGATACGCAGTATTTT. It codes for CASLIGADTQYF. The complete variable domain, with remaining parts taken from reference TRBV7-8 and TRBJ2-3, reads GAGVSQSPRYKVAKRGQDVALRCDPISGHVSLFWYQQALGQGPEFLTYFQNEAQLDKSGLPSDRFFAERPEGSVSTLKIQRTQQEDSAVYLCASLIGADTQYFGPGTRLTVL.

The chain joins TRBV5-4 to TRBJ2-3, with 12 positions matching TRBD2. The CDR3 loop spans 17 amino acids. Germline lookup yields CDR1 SGHNT and CDR2 YYREEE (reference sequence). The junction had 6 bases not matched to a gene; V was cut back by 4 bases and J by 0 bases. The CDR3 bases are TGTGCCAGCAGCCCCAGACTAGCGGGGGCGAGCACAGATACGCAGTATTTT. As protein: CASSPRLAGASTDTQYF.

The CDR3 here is CASSMFGEATEAFF. CDR3 nucleotide sequence: TGTGCCAGTAGTATGTTTGGGGAGGCTACTGAAGCTTTCTTT. This chain uses TRBV19 with TRBJ1-1; no reliable D call. The ends were cut back, 3 bases at V and 5 bases at J, with 13 bases in the middle. CDR1 LNHDA and CDR2 SQIVND come from the germline V gene (reference sequence). This CDR3 is 14 amino acids long.

The CDR3 here is CASSLGWHQPQHF. CDR3 nucleotides: TGTGCCAGCAGCTTGGGGTGGCATCAGCCCCAGCATTTT. The chain employs TRBV5-6 and TRBJ1-5; D remains ambiguous. Germline lookup yields CDR1 SGHDT and CDR2 YYEEEE. V dropped 0 bases and J dropped 5 bases, with 6 bases sitting between them. The CDR3 runs 13 residues.

The genes are TRBV6-6 and TRBJ2-3; TRBD2 might be the D (6 bases). Germline loops: CDR1 MNHNY, CDR2 SVGAGI (reference sequence). V was trimmed by 4 bases and J by 6 bases, leaving 17 bases between them. The CDR3 runs 15 residues. Here the CDR3 reads CASSSDGRRIDTQYF. The CDR3 DNA is TGTGCCAGCAGTTCTGACGGGAGAAGAATTGATACGCAGTATTTT.

V gene TRBV7-8 combines with J gene TRBJ1-5; maybe TRBD1 (5 bases). The CDR3 length is 16 residues. Germline loops: CDR1 SGHVS, CDR2 FQNEAQ. The V end was cut by 0 bases, the J end by 2 bases, with 11 bases between. Here the CDR3 reads CASSLAAGTRNQPQHF. The CDR3 DNA follows: TGTGCCAGCAGCTTAGCGGCGGGGACTCGCAATCAGCCCCAGCATTTT.

This chain links TRBV2 with TRBJ2-7, with D tentatively TRBD1 (6 bases). The CDR3 covers 16 residues. In germline, CDR1 is SNHLY, CDR2 FYNNEI. Trimming pared 3 bases from V and 2 bases from J, leaving 17 bases between. Here the CDR3 reads CASSEGSADRAYEQYF. CDR3 DNA sequence: TGTGCCAGCAGTGAGGGTTCAGCGGACAGAGCCTACGAGCAGTACTTC.

The chain couples TRBV19 to TRBJ2-3; D might be TRBD1 (7 bases). Trimming took 10 bases from V and 4 from J, leaving 30 bases between them. This CDR3 is 18 amino acids long. Per germline, CDR1 LNHDA and CDR2 SQIVND (reference sequence). The CDR3 loop reads CATQGDYSREISPDTQYF. The CDR3 DNA sequence: TGTGCCACCCAGGGGGATTATAGCCGGGAGATAAGCCCAGATACGCAGTATTTT.

The chain combines TRBV19 with TRBJ2-2, with 9 bases that match TRBD1. The CDR3 loop spans 16 amino acids. Germline CDR1 LNHDA, CDR2 SQIVND (reference sequence). The V segment lost 4 bases and the J segment 3 bases; nucleotides outside the gene matches: 6. The CDR3 region has the DNA TGTGCCAGTAGTAAAACAGGGGGCGCGGACACCGGGGAGCTGTTTTTT. Amino acid sequence: CASSKTGGADTGELFF.

This chain joins TRBV6-1 and TRBJ2-7; 7 bases align to TRBD1. The CDR3 contains 15 residues. Per the germline V gene, CDR1 is MNHNS and CDR2 is SASEGT. V was pared by 0 bases and J by 3 bases, with 5 bases of the junction left unmatched. In DNA form, the CDR3 reads TGTGCCAGCAGTGAAGCGGGACAGCTTCGCTACGAGCAGTACTTC. This gives the protein CASSEAGQLRYEQYF.

The chain employs TRBV7-6 and TRBJ1-1; 7 bases align to TRBD1. The junction had 3 bases not matched to a gene; V was cut back by 3 bases and J by 2 bases. From germline, CDR1 is SGHVS and CDR2 FNYEAQ. CDR3 length: 14 amino acids. The CDR3 DNA sequence: TGTGCCAGCAGCTTGGGACAGATAAACACTGAAGCTTTCTTT. It specifies CASSLGQINTEAFF.